The entry below describes one TCR beta chain. CDR1 is LNHDA, CDR2 SQIVND, per germline (reference sequence). The trim removed 3 bases at V and 5 bases at J, leaving 6 bases unmatched. This CDR3 spans 15 amino acids. The sample is drawn from a study of cytomegalovirus exposure and HLA in healthy donors. It was with 60 Vbeta and 13 Jbeta primers that the PCR ran. Libraries were prepared by immunoSEQ multiplex PCR; TCRdb keeps only in-frame clonotypes and omits some of them. The data contain under 200,000 clones, approximately 84% of them singletons. Specimen: PBMCs. The V and J genes are TRBV19 and TRBJ2-5, with 10 bases aligning to TRBD1. The source is a man aged 25-45 years in good health and CMV-seronegative. This CDR3 is CASSMGTGDWETQYF. The CDR3 DNA reads TGTGCCAGTAGTATGGGGACAGGGGATTGGGAGACCCAGTACTTC. Based on the CDR3 plus reference TRBV19 and TRBJ2-5, the full variable domain is DGGITQSPKYLFRKEGQNVTLSCEQNLNHDAMYWYRQDPGQGLRLIYYSQIVNDFQKGDIAEGYSVSREKKESFPLTVTSAQKNPTAFYLCASSMGTGDWETQYFGPGTRLLVL.